The source of this T cell receptor (beta chain) is a study of metastatic and nonmetastatic thyroid tumors. About the study: Comparison of repertoires was carried out across blood and tumor or nodule tissue from malignant and benign thyroid patients.

The J segment lost 4 bases and the V segment lost 6 bases, leaving 7 bases of the junction unmatched. Germline V gene sequence: CDR1 LNHNV, CDR2 YYDKDF (reference sequence). This CDR3 region has 14 residues. In the original processing: The authors used CDR3 differences across clinicopathological groups to build a distant-metastasis classifier for papillary thyroid cancer. TCRdb reprocessed the PCR reads via MiXCR. The V and J calls, along with clone size, are taken from TCRdb and not from the paper's own processing. The table has 45,000 or so clones, 4% seen once. Among the patients, none had received any treatment before thyroid surgery. This clone was detected only a few times. Its cognate antigen is unknown. Study-level points and caveats: Compared with benign nodules, malignant thyroid tumors were reported to have significantly higher TCR beta diversity in both blood and tumor.

The specimen was blood. This clonotype was sampled from a female donor with papillary thyroid cancer or a benign thyroid nodule (not recorded which). Some clones in this sample may be carry-over from other donors' samples. The chain is built from TRBV15 and TRBJ2-5, with 8 bases lining up with TRBD2. The CDR3 loop is CATSPGGPGETQYF. Written as DNA, the CDR3 is TGTGCCACCAGTCCGGGGGGGCCCGGAGAGACCCAGTACTTC.